The 27 T cell receptor beta chains reported below all come from one sample, sequenced in a study of cytomegalovirus exposure and HLA in healthy donors. 60 Vbeta and 13 Jbeta primers were used in PCR. Here immunoSEQ multiplex PCR was the method, and the copy in TCRdb shows in-frame clones only, minus some. The data contain 110,000 to 150,000 clones, about 76% of them singletons. The sequenced sample consisted of PBMCs. The receptors were sampled from a male donor in good health and CMV-seronegative.

V is TRBV28 and J is TRBJ2-7; 10 bases map to TRBD1. Germline loops: CDR1 MDHEN, CDR2 SYDVKM. After removal of 4 bases from V and 5 bases from J, the junction contained 8 bases not matched to a gene. The CDR3 has 15 amino acids. CDR3 loop: CASSSGTGVIDEQYF. Here the CDR3 DNA reads TGTGCCAGCAGTTCCGGGACAGGGGTTATAGACGAGCAGTACTTC.

The V call is TRBV29-1, the J call TRBJ1-1; perhaps TRBD1 as D (5 bases). CDR1 is SQVTM, CDR2 ANQGSEA, per germline. This CDR3 spans 13 amino acids. The V gene lost 6 bases and the J gene lost 3 bases, with 14 bases spanning the gap. CDR3 residues: CSVSREIDTEAFF. The CDR3 DNA follows: TGCAGCGTCTCCAGGGAAATTGACACTGAAGCTTTCTTT.

This chain connects TRBV9 to TRBJ1-5; D is perhaps TRBD1 (5 bases). The CDR3 sequence is 15 residues long. V gave up 0 bases and J gave up 7 bases, with 14 bases separating them. Germline assignment: CDR1 SGDLS and CDR2 YYNGEE. The CDR3 nucleotides read TGTGCCAGCAGCGTAGGTCCAGGGCGAGGCCAGCCCCAGCATTTT. It specifies CASSVGPGRGQPQHF.

The rearrangement uses TRBV5-1 and TRBJ2-1, with D possibly TRBD1 on 6 matching bases. There are 14 residues in the CDR3. The V gene lost 4 bases and the J gene lost 5 bases, with 13 bases spanning the gap. CDR1 and CDR2 (germline): SGHRS, YFSETQ. The CDR3 loop is CASSVTDRNNEQFF. The CDR3 DNA follows: TGCGCCAGCAGCGTCACCGACAGGAACAATGAGCAGTTCTTC. Together with reference TRBV5-1 and TRBJ2-1, the CDR3 gives the full variable domain: KAGVTQTPRYLIKTRGQQVTLSCSPISGHRSVSWYQQTPGQGLQFLFEYFSETQRNKGNFPGRFSGRQFSNSRSEMNVSTLELGDSALYLCASSVTDRNNEQFFGPGTRLTVL.

This clone was counted a few times. The chain is built from TRBV2 and TRBJ2-7; D remains ambiguous. The V end lost 2 bases, the J end lost 5 bases, and 4 bases lay between the germline ends. CDR3 size: 11 residues. Germline CDR1 reads SNHLY; CDR2 reads FYNNEI. The CDR3 nucleotides are TGTGCCAGCAGTGAACCCAACGAGCAGTACTTC. Its protein is CASSEPNEQYF.

This chain links TRBV27 with TRBJ2-2, with TRBD1 identical over 8 bases. Germline V gene lookup returns CDR1 MNHEY and CDR2 SMNVEV (reference sequence). V lost 3 bases and J lost 9; bases outside the gene matches: 6. This CDR3 region has 14 residues. The CDR3 DNA sequence: TGTGCCAGCAGTTTCCAGGGGGCCGGCCGGGAGCTGTTTTTT. This gives the protein CASSFQGAGRELFF.

The chain uses TRBV7-9 and TRBJ2-7, with D possibly being TRBD2 (6 bases). Germline V gene data show CDR1 as SEHNR and CDR2 as FQNEAQ (reference sequence). There are 16 residues in the CDR3. Trimming removed 1 base from V and 2 bases from J, with 15 bases in between. The CDR3 DNA follows: TGTGCCAGCAGCTTAGATTACCAACGGGGGACCTACGAGCAGTACTTC. It codes for CASSLDYQRGTYEQYF. The variable domain in full, completed from reference TRBV7-9 and TRBJ2-7, reads DTGVSQNPRHKITKRGQNVTFRCDPISEHNRLYWYRQTLGQGPEFLTYFQNEAQLEKSRLLSDRFSAERPKGSFSTLEIQRTEQGDSAMYLCASSLDYQRGTYEQYFGPGTRLTVT.

The chain is built from TRBV5-1 and TRBJ2-2; tentatively, D is TRBD2 (6 bases). The CDR3 consists of 16 residues. Trimming removed 1 base at V and 0 bases at J, with 10 bases between. CDR1 is SGHRS and CDR2 is YFSETQ in the germline V gene. CDR3 sequence reads: CASSLTTSTNTGELFF. The CDR3 DNA follows: TGCGCCAGCAGCTTGACAACTAGCACGAACACCGGGGAGCTGTTTTTT.

V and J are TRBV6-6 and TRBJ2-2; D perhaps matches TRBD1 (6 bases). Trimming shortened V by 4 bases and J by 0 bases, and 9 bases separated the two germline ends. CDR1 is MNHNY and CDR2 is SVGAGI in the germline V gene (reference sequence). The CDR3 has 15 residues. In DNA, the CDR3 is TGTGCCAGCAGTTGGACAGCCGCGAACACCGGGGAGCTGTTTTTT. This translates into CASSWTAANTGELFF.

The chain carries TRBV7-6 and TRBJ2-3; D possibly corresponds to TRBD1 (5 bases). Germline V gene data show CDR1 as SGHVS and CDR2 as FNYEAQ. Between the trimmed V and J ends, which lost 5 bases and 12 bases, there was a span of 18 bases. This CDR3 has 13 residues. In DNA form, the CDR3 reads TGTGCCAGCAGCACCCGACGTAAGACAGACCAGTATTTT. As protein: CASSTRRKTDQYF.

The chain joins TRBV6-1 to TRBJ1-1, with TRBD1 as a possible D gene (6 bases). With 8 bases removed from V and 0 bases from J, the gap between germline ends came to 13 bases. The CDR3 length is 14 residues. The V gene's germline CDR1 is MNHNS and CDR2 SASEGT. As DNA, the CDR3 is TGTGCCAGCCCCCTAGGGACATTGAACACTGAAGCTTTCTTT. Translation gives CASPLGTLNTEAFF.

The V and J genes are TRBV7-3 and TRBJ2-3; TRBD2 aligns across 8 bases. This CDR3 is 18 amino acids long. Germline CDR1 and CDR2: SGHTA and FQGTGA. Germline trimming cut 1 base from V and 2 bases from J; bases unmatched to any gene: 11. The CDR3 DNA sequence: TGTGCCAGCAGCTTAAAACCCCGATTAGCGGGGATCACAGATACGCAGTATTTT. This encodes CASSLKPRLAGITDTQYF.

The V and J genes are TRBV18 and TRBJ1-3; D is uncertain. The CDR3 covers 17 residues. CDR1 and CDR2 (germline): KGHSH, LQKENI. Trimming pared 0 bases from V and 0 bases from J, leaving 12 bases between. The CDR3 nucleotides read TGTGCCAGCTCACCACCGATACGTTATAGCTCTGGAAACACCATATATTTT. Protein sequence: CASSPPIRYSSGNTIYF.

The rearrangement joins TRBV15 to TRBJ2-2; TRBD1 matches at 9 bases. The CDR3 consists of 15 residues. Per germline, CDR1 LNHNV and CDR2 YYDKDF (reference sequence). V dropped 4 bases and J dropped 7; count of bases not matched to a gene: 7. Here the CDR3 reads CATSKGTGPGGELFF. The CDR3 DNA is TGTGCCACCAGCAAAGGGACAGGGCCGGGCGGGGAGCTGTTTTTT.

This rearrangement joins TRBV11-2 to TRBJ2-1, with D unresolved. Trimming took off 5 bases at V and 0 bases at J, with 11 bases between the two ends. Germline assignment: CDR1 SGHAT and CDR2 FQNNGV. CDR3 size: 15 residues. The CDR3, as DNA: TGTGCCAGCAGCAGGCTAGTCCCCTCCTACAATGAGCAGTTCTTC. As protein: CASSRLVPSYNEQFF.

The chain is built from TRBV12-5 and TRBJ1-2, with D perhaps TRBD1 (5 bases). With 1 base removed from V and 8 bases from J, the gap between germline ends came to 20 bases. This CDR3 spans 16 amino acids. The germline gives CDR1 LGHNT, CDR2 FRNRAP. Here the CDR3 reads CASGLATGGGGRGYTF. CDR3 DNA sequence: TGTGCTAGTGGTTTGGCGACGGGGGGGGGAGGGAGAGGCTACACCTTC.

V usage is TRBV5-6 and J usage is TRBJ2-5; 14 nucleotides line up with TRBD2. The CDR3 is 18 amino acids. Germline V CDR1 and CDR2: SGHDT, YYEEEE. The V and J ends lost 3 bases and 0 bases, in that order; junction bases with no gene match: 7. CDR3 amino acids: CASSSGLAGAPYQETQYF. As DNA, the CDR3 is TGTGCCAGCAGCTCGGGACTAGCGGGAGCTCCGTACCAAGAGACCCAGTACTTC.

The chain has TRBV14 and TRBJ2-5; 8 positions agree with TRBD2. The CDR3 extends over 16 amino acids. Looked up from germline, CDR1 is SGHDN and CDR2 is FVKESK. The junction had 11 bases not matched to a gene; V was cut back by 3 bases and J by 5 bases. The CDR3 DNA reads TGTGCCAGCAGCCATATCACTGGACTAGCTCGGGAGACCCAGTACTTC. Translated: CASSHITGLARETQYF.

This chain uses TRBV19 with TRBJ1-5; perhaps TRBD1 as D (5 bases). V dropped 6 bases and J dropped 6 bases, with 9 bases sitting between them. Germline CDR1 is LNHDA and CDR2 is SQIVND (reference sequence). The CDR3 has 12 amino acids. CDR3 sequence (DNA): TGTGCCAGTAGAGGGGTTTTTCAGCCCCAGCATTTT. Translating gives CASRGVFQPQHF.

The chain uses TRBV19 and TRBJ1-5; the D is unclear. Trimming removed 1 base at V and 3 bases at J, with 7 bases between. This CDR3 is 14 amino acids long. The germline CDR1 and CDR2 sequences are LNHDA and SQIVND (reference sequence). CDR3 loop: CASSIGTDNQPQHF. CDR3 DNA: TGTGCCAGTAGTATAGGGACTGACAATCAGCCCCAGCATTTT.

This rearrangement joins TRBV4-1 to TRBJ2-1; 15 positions agree with TRBD2. CDR1 is MGHRA and CDR2 is YSYEKL in the germline V gene. J was trimmed by 10 bases and V by 0 bases; bases with no gene match: 7. This CDR3 region has 17 residues. The CDR3 coding sequence is TGCGCCAGCAGCCAAGAAGGGACTAGCGGGGGGATGAACGAGCAGTTCTTC. Its protein is CASSQEGTSGGMNEQFF.

This clone showed up just a few times. V usage is TRBV5-1 and J usage is TRBJ2-3; 8 nucleotides match TRBD1. The CDR3 has 16 residues. V dropped 4 bases and J dropped 1; count of bases not matched to a gene: 8. Germline lookup yields CDR1 SGHRS and CDR2 YFSETQ. The DNA of the CDR3 is TGCGCCAGCAGCGGATGGCAGGGGGCCGGCACAGATACGCAGTATTTT. Translated: CASSGWQGAGTDTQYF.

This sequence joins TRBV7-3 and TRBJ2-2; TRBD2 matches 15 bases. The CDR3 covers 17 residues. With 3 bases clipped from V and 6 bases from J, the junction kept 5 bases outside the gene matches. The germline CDR1 and CDR2 sequences are SGHTA and FQGTGA. DNA of the CDR3: TGTGCCAGCAGCTTCGCCGGACTAGCGGGAGGGCCCGGGGAGCTGTTTTTT. Its translation: CASSFAGLAGGPGELFF.

The chain combines TRBV28 with TRBJ2-5; 7 bases map to TRBD2. The CDR3 is made up of 16 amino acids. CDR1 is MDHEN, CDR2 SYDVKM, per germline. With V trimmed by 6 bases and J by 2 bases, 12 bases remained unmatched. The CDR3 loop reads CASSSRTRLRQETQYF. The CDR3 region has the DNA TGTGCCAGCAGCTCTCGGACTAGGTTGCGACAAGAGACCCAGTACTTC.

The chain carries TRBV9 and TRBJ1-1; TRBD1 matches 8 bases. V lost 7 bases to trimming and J lost 10 bases; unmatched junction nucleotides: 9. This CDR3 is built from 12 residues. Germline V gives CDR1 SGDLS, CDR2 YYNGEE. The CDR3 loop reads CASSNDRGRAFF. The DNA of the CDR3 is TGTGCCAGCTCCAATGACAGGGGAAGAGCTTTCTTT.

V and J are TRBV7-8 and TRBJ1-3; 7 bases map to TRBD1. Unmatched junction bases numbered 5, after V lost 5 bases and J lost 1 base. The V gene's germline CDR1 is SGHVS and CDR2 FQNEAQ. The CDR3 runs 15 residues. The CDR3 reads CASSITGVSGNTIYF. CDR3 nucleotide sequence: TGTGCCAGCAGCATAACAGGGGTATCTGGAAACACCATATATTTT.

Details on this clone: Germline is not matched at one junction end, which may reflect a read error. This CDR3 is CASSPTGVRNSQYF. The CDR3, as DNA: TGTGCCAGCAGCCCGACAGGGGTTAGGAACAGTCAGTACTTC. The chain recombines TRBV7-9 with TRBJ2-4; 8 positions match TRBD1. The CDR3 contains 14 residues. Germline assignment: CDR1 SEHNR and CDR2 FQNEAQ (reference sequence).